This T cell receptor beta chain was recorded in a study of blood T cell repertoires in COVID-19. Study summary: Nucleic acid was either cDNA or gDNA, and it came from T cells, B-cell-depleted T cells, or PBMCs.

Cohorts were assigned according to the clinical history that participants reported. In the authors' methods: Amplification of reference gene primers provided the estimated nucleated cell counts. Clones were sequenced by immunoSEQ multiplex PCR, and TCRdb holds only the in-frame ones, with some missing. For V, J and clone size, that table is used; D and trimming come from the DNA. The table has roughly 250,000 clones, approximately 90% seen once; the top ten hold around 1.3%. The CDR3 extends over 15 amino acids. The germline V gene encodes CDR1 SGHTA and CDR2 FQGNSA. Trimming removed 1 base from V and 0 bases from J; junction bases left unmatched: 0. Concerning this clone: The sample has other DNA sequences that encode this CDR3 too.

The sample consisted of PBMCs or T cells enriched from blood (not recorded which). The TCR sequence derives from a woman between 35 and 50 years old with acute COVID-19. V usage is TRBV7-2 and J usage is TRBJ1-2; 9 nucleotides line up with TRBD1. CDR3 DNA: TGTGCCAGCAGCTTAGGACAGGGGGCTAACTATGGCTACACCTTC. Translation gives CASSLGQGANYGYTF.